A selection of T cell receptor beta chains follows, all from one sample in a study of memory CD8 T cells in hepatitis C reinfection. This table comes from immunoSEQ multiplex PCR, and its TCRdb copy is limited to in-frame clones, with some not included. The table has over 50,000 clones, approximately 89% seen once. The source material was naive CD8+ T cells sorted from blood. The receptors were sampled from a man aged 18 to 30 with hepatitis C virus infection. The CDR3 runs from the conserved cysteine through the conserved F or W. A D gene is named only where the DNA matches it firmly. The size entry is marked missing in some rows and otherwise reads once, few, many or a size class.

V gene,clone size,D gene,J gene,CDR3 DNA,CDR3 protein
TRBV6-1,-,TRBD1,TRBJ1-2,TGTGCCATCAGTGAGGAGGTTTCTGAGGGGACAGCTAACTATGGCTACACCTTC,CAISEEVSEGTANYGYTF
TRBV5-1,-,-,TRBJ2-7,TGCGCCAGCAGCTGGACAAGACAGGCTGCCTCCTACGAGCAGTACTTC,CASSWTRQAASYEQYF
TRBV10-2,medium-sized,-,TRBJ2-7,TGCGCCAGCAGTGAGTTCTCCACTCTTTCCTACGAGCAGTACTTC,CASSEFSTLSYEQYF
TRBV27,-,-,TRBJ1-1,TGTGCCAGCAGTTTATCGGCCGGGTACACTGAAGCTTTCTTT,CASSLSAGYTEAFF
TRBV6-1,-,-,TRBJ1-6,TGTGCCAGCAGTCTACCGTCACCCCTCCACTTT,CASSLPSPLHF
TRBV28,-,TRBD1,TRBJ2-7,TGTGCCAGCAGTGCGCCCCGGGACAGGGGCTCCTACGAGCAGTACTTC,CASSAPRDRGSYEQYF
TRBV5-1,-,-,TRBJ2-1,TGCGCCAGCAGCTCCCCCGAGGGTAGCCGCAATGAGCAGTTCTTC,CASSSPEGSRNEQFF
TRBV7-6,once,TRBD1,TRBJ2-1,TGTGCCAGCAGCTCACTCGGGACAGGGGGCTACAATGAGCAGTTCTTC,CASSSLGTGGYNEQFF
TRBV7-9,-,-,TRBJ1-2,TGTGCCAGCAGCAACTCTTCGGGCTACACCTTC,CASSNSSGYTF
TRBV6-5,-,-,TRBJ2-2,TGTGCCAGCAGTTACTCGGAGGGGGCGGGCACCGGGGAGCTGTTTTTT,CASSYSEGAGTGELFF
TRBV18,-,-,TRBJ1-3,TGTGCCAGCTCACCACCGGGCCTGAACTCTGGAAACACCATATATTTT,CASSPPGLNSGNTIYF
TRBV5-4,-,TRBD1,TRBJ1-4,TGTGCCAGCAGCTTAAGACAGGGCCTTAATTCTAATGAAAAACTGTTTTTT,CASSLRQGLNSNEKLFF
TRBV2,once,TRBD2,TRBJ2-1,TGTGCCAGCAGCGGACTAGCGGGAGTCTCTACTGAGCAGTTCTTC,CASSGLAGVSTEQFF
TRBV4-1,-,TRBD2,TRBJ2-7,TGCGCCAGCAGCCTGGGACTAGCGGCCTACGAGCAGTACTTC,CASSLGLAAYEQYF
TRBV5-1,-,-,TRBJ1-6,TGCGCCAGCAGCTTGGTTTTTTTGGCAGGGACTGATAATTCACCCCTCCGCTTT,CASSLVFLAGTDNSPLRF
TRBV5-1,-,TRBD1,TRBJ2-5,TGCGCCAGCAGCACGGGACAGGGGATTTTAGGCCAAGAGACCCAGTACTTC,CASSTGQGILGQETQYF
TRBV27,-,TRBD2,TRBJ2-5,TGTGCCAGCAGTTTATTGGCGGGAGCCCTCCAAGAGACCCAGTACTTC,CASSLLAGALQETQYF
TRBV27,-,-,TRBJ2-2,TGTGCCAGCAGTTTGAGTAGGACAGTAAACACCGGGGAGCTGTTTTTT,CASSLSRTVNTGELFF
TRBV10-3,-,TRBD2,TRBJ2-2,TGTGCCATCACCTACTCTAGCGGGGGGACACCCGGGGAGCTGTTTTTT,CAITYSSGGTPGELFF
TRBV30,-,-,TRBJ1-1,TGTGCCTGGAGCGGCGAAGACAGGAGTTACACTGAAGCTTTCTTT,CAWSGEDRSYTEAFF
TRBV19,-,-,TRBJ2-6,TGTGCCAGTAGTATATTATTCTCTGGGGCCAACGTCCTGACTTTC,CASSILFSGANVLTF
TRBV7-3,-,-,TRBJ2-5,TGTGCCAGCAGCCCTGAGTACCAAGAGACCCAGTACTTC,CASSPEYQETQYF
TRBV9,-,-,TRBJ1-1,TGTGCCAGCAGCGTAGGGACAGCATTTAACACTGAAGCTTTCTTT,CASSVGTAFNTEAFF
TRBV5-1,-,TRBD1,TRBJ2-1,TGCGCCAGCAGCTTGGGGGACAGCTACAATGAGCAGTTCTTC,CASSLGDSYNEQFF
TRBV2,few,-,TRBJ2-7,TGTGCCAGCAGCTCGGGATCGACGTTGTACGAGCAGTACTTC,CASSSGSTLYEQYF
TRBV19,-,-,TRBJ1-1,TGTGCCAGTAGTATGTTCTTGAACACTGAAGCTTTCTTT,CASSMFLNTEAFF
TRBV6-1,-,-,TRBJ1-6,TGTGCCAGCAGGGAAGCCCTCGGGTCCTATAATTCACCCCTCCACTTT,CASREALGSYNSPLHF
TRBV18,-,-,TRBJ1-3,TGTGCCAGCTCACCATCGGCAGGGGTGCTCTCTGGAAACACCATATATTTT,CASSPSAGVLSGNTIYF
TRBV13,-,TRBD1,TRBJ2-6,TGTGCCAGCAGCAGATCGACAGGGTACTTCTCTGGGGCCAACGTCCTGACTTTC,CASSRSTGYFSGANVLTF
TRBV7-9,-,TRBD1,TRBJ2-1,TGTGCCAGCAGCTTAGCCCAGGGGGCGTTCAATGAGCAGTTCTTC,CASSLAQGAFNEQFF